This TCR beta chain was sequenced during a study of control samples from healthy donors and cancer patients. V shed 0 bases and J shed 2 bases, with 12 bases lying between them. CDR3 length: 16 residues. Germline lookup yields CDR1 SGHRS and CDR2 YFSETQ. Measured with immunoSEQ multiplex PCR; TCRdb has only the in-frame clones, and not every one. Of 95,000 to 150,000 clones listed, about 90% were seen once; the top ten hold under 2%. The sequenced material came from blood. V gene TRBV5-1 combines with J gene TRBJ2-1; possible D gene TRBD2, 6 bases. The TCR originated in a man between 18 and 29 years old in good health. The CDR3 here is CASSLAGEPTYNEQFF. CDR3 DNA: TGCGCCAGCAGCTTGGCGGGGGAACCCACCTACAATGAGCAGTTCTTC.